The clone carrying this T cell receptor (beta chain) was detected once. The data originate from a study of blood T cell repertoires in COVID-19. Study in general: Donors in the United States, Italy and Spain gave samples during acute or convalescent COVID-19.

This table comes from immunoSEQ multiplex PCR, and its TCRdb copy is limited to in-frame clones, with some not included. In the table there are more than 100,000 clones, roughly 89% of which are singletons. Germline V gene data show CDR1 as MNHEY and CDR2 as SMNVEV (reference sequence). The V and J ends lost 10 bases and 4 bases, in that order; junction bases with no gene match: 7. The CDR3 spans 15 residues. This clonotype was obtained from a woman of 80 years or more in a cohort sampled during active COVID-19. The sample consisted of peripheral blood. The gene calls are TRBV27 and TRBJ2-1; 13 bases map to TRBD2. CDR3 in DNA: TGTGCCACCCGACTAGCGGGGGGACAGTACAATGAGCAGTTCTTC. It specifies CATRLAGGQYNEQFF.